This T cell receptor beta chain comes out of a study of CD8+ T cells in alopecia areata. Study-wide results and caveats: Normal scalp showed lower clonality than lesional scalp, especially alopecia totalis/universalis. Scalp samples also yield sequences of resident alphabeta T cells from normal skin. Sharing of TCR sequences between patients (possibly for HLA-related reasons) was less clear than in mice.

Sorting separated CD4+ and CD8+ T cells out of PBMCs. V lost 5 bases and J 2 bases, leaving 14 bases between the germline ends. Germline lookup yields CDR1 SQVTM and CDR2 ANQGSEA. The CDR3 runs to 14 residues. Once RNA had been extracted, it was reverse transcribed into cDNA to act as the sequencing template. Method: immunoSEQ multiplex PCR; TCRdb's copy keeps in-frame clones and lacks some. The sample holds approximately 150,000 clones, about 60% seen once. Concerning this clone: Antigen unknown.

Sequenced: CD4+ T cells sorted from blood. J is TRBJ2-3 and V is TRBV29-1, with D possibly TRBD1 on 5 matching bases. The TCR originated in a human donor in good health. This CDR3 reads CSVQSTAPTDTQYF. CDR3 coding DNA: TGCAGCGTTCAATCGACAGCCCCCACAGATACGCAGTATTTT.